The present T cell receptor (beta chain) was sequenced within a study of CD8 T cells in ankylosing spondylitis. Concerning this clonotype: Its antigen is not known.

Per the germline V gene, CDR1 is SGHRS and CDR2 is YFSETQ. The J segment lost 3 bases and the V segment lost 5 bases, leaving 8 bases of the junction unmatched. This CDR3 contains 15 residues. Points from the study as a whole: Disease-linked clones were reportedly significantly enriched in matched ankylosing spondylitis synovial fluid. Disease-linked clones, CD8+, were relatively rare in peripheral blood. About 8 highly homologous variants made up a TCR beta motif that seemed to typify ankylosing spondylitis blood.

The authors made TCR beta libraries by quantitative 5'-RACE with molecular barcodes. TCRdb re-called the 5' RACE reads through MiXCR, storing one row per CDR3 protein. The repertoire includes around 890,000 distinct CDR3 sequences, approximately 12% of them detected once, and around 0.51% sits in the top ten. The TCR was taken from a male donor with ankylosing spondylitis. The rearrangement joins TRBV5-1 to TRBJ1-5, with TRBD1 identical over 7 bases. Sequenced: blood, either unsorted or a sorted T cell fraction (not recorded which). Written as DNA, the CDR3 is TGCGCCAGCAGTCCTAGGGGACAGATCAATCAGCCCCAGCATTTT. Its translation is CASSPRGQINQPQHF.